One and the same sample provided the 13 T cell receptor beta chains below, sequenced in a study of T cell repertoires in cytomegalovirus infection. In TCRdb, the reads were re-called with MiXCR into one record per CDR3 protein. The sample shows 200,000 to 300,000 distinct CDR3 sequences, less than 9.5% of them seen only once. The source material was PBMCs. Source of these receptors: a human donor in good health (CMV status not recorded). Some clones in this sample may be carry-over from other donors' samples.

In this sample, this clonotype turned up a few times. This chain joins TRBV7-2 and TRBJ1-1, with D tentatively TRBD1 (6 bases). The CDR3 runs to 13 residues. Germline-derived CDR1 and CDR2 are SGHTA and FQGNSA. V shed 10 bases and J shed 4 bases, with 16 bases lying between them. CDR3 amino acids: CATPQGRGTEAFF. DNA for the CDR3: TGTGCCACCCCACAGGGACGGGGCACTGAAGCTTTCTTT. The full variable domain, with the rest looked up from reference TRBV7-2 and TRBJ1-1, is GAGVSQSPSNKVTEKGKDVELRCDPISGHTALYWYRQSLGQGLEFLIYFQGNSAPDKSGLPSDRFSAERTGGSVSTLTIQRTQQEDSAVYLCATPQGRGTEAFFGQGTRLTVV.

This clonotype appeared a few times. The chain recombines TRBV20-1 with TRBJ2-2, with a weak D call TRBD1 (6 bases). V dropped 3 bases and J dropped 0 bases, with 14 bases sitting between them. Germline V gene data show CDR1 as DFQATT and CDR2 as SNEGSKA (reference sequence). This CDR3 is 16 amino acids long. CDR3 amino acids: CSASYRDNANTGELFF. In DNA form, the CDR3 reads TGCAGTGCTAGTTACCGGGACAACGCGAACACCGGGGAGCTGTTTTTT.

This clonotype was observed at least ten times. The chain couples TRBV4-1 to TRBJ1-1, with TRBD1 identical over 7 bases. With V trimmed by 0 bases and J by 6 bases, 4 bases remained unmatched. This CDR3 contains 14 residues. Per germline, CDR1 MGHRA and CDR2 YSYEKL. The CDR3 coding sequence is TGCGCCAGCAGCCAAGATAGAACAGGGGCTGAAGCTTTCTTT. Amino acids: CASSQDRTGAEAFF.

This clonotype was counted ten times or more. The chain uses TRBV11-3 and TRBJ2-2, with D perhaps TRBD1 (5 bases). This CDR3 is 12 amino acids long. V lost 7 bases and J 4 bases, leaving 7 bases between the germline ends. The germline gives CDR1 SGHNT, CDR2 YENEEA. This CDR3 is CASKDSTGELFF. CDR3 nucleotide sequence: TGTGCCAGCAAAGACAGCACCGGGGAGCTGTTTTTT.

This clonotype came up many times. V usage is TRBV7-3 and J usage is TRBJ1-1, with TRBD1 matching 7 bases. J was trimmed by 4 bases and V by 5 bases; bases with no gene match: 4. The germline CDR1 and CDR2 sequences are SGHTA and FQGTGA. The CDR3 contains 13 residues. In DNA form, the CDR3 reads TGTGCCAGCAGCGAAGCAGGGGGCACTGAAGCTTTCTTT. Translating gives CASSEAGGTEAFF.

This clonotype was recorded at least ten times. The CDR3 sequence is CSAKSKETQYF. In DNA, the CDR3 is TGCAGTGCCAAATCAAAAGAGACCCAGTACTTC. The rearrangement joins TRBV20-1 to TRBJ2-5; no firm D call. The V end lost 6 bases, the J end lost 3 bases, and 8 bases lay between the germline ends. The CDR3 loop spans 11 amino acids. Per germline, CDR1 DFQATT and CDR2 SNEGSKA (reference sequence).

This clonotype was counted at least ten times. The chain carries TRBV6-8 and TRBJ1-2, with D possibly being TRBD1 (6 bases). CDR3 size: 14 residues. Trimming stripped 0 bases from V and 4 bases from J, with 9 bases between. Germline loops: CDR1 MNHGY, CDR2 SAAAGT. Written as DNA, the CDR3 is TGTGCCAGCAGTTACTCGGACAGAGGCTATGGCTACACCTTC. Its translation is CASSYSDRGYGYTF.

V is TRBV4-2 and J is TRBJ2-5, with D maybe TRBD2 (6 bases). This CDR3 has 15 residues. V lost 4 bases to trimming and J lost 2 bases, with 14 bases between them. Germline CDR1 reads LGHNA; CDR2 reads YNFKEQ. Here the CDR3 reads CASSRTLARQETQYF. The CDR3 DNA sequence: TGTGCCAGCAGCCGAACACTAGCACGGCAAGAGACCCAGTACTTC.

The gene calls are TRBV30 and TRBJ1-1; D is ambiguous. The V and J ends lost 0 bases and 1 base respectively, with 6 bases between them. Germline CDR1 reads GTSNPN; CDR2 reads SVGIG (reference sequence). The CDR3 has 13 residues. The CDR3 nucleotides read TGTGCCTGGAGTGTAGCCACGAACACTGAAGCTTTCTTT. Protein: CAWSVATNTEAFF.

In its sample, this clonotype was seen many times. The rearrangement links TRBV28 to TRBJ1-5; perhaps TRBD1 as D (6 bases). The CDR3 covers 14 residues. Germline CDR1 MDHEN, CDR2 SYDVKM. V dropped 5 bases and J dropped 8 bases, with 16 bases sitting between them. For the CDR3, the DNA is TGTGCCAGCAGTCCGGGACAAACTTGGGAGCCCCAGCATTTT. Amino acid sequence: CASSPGQTWEPQHF.

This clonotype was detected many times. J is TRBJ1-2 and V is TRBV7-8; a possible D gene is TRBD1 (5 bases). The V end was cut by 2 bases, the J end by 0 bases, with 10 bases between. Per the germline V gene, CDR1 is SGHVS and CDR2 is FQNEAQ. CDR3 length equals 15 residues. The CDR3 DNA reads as TGTGCCAGCAGCTTAAAGCAGGGCGCTAACTATGGCTACACCTTC. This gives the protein CASSLKQGANYGYTF.

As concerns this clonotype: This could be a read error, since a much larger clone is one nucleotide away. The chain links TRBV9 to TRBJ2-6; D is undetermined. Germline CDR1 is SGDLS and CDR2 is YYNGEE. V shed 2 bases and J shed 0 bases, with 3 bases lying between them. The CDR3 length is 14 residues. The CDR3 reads CASSVLSGANVLTF. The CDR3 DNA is TGTGCCAGCAGCGTCCTCTCTGGGGCCAACGTCCTGACTTTC.

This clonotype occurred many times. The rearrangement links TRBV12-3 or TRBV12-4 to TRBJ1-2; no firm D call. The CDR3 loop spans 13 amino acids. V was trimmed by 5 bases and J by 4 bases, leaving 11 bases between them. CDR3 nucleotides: TGTGCCAGCAGTCCTAGTTTGGGCTATGGCTACACCTTC. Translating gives CASSPSLGYGYTF.